This T cell receptor beta chain derives from a study of blood T cell repertoires in COVID-19. The overall study: The United States, Italy and Spain provided the acute and convalescent COVID-19 samples. PBMCs, B-cell-depleted T cells, or T cells provided the cDNA or gDNA that made up the material.

Per the original methods: Amplification with reference gene primers provided the estimates of nucleated cell counts. The method was immunoSEQ multiplex PCR; TCRdb's version includes in-frame clones alone and lacks a portion of them. The V and J calls and clone size were taken over from that table, and D and trimming were inferred from the DNA. The sample has under 150,000 clones, over 70% seen once. This CDR3 is 14 amino acids long. V trimming: 6 bases; J trimming: 2 bases; junction bases outside the gene matches: 6. Germline loops: CDR1 SEHNR, CDR2 FQNEAQ (reference sequence). Sequencing input: peripheral blood. The V and J genes are TRBV7-9 and TRBJ2-5; the match to TRBD1 covers 7 bases. This TCR derives from a man between 50 and 59 years old with acute or convalescent COVID-19. The CDR3 bases are TGTGCCAGCAGACTCAGGGGGAATCAAGAGACCCAGTACTTC. It encodes CASRLRGNQETQYF.